This entry lists 26 T cell receptor beta chains sequenced from one sample in a study of blood T cell repertoires in COVID-19. Only in-frame clones appear in the TCRdb table, and some are missing; sequencing was by immunoSEQ multiplex PCR. The sample yields 130,000 to 150,000 clones, roughly 76% seen once. The sequenced sample consisted of peripheral blood. All receptors come from a human donor with acute or convalescent COVID-19. The donor label of this sample is uncertain.

V and J are TRBV6-6 and TRBJ2-7; D gene unclear. With 2 bases removed from V and 2 bases from J, the gap between germline ends came to 7 bases. The V gene's germline CDR1 is MNHNY and CDR2 SVGAGI (reference sequence). The CDR3 is made up of 13 amino acids. The CDR3 coding sequence is TGTGCCAGCAGTTACGACTCCACCTACGAGCAGTACGTC. It translates to CASSYDSTYEQYV.

V gene TRBV5-4 combines with J gene TRBJ1-2; D uncertain. Germline CDR1 SGHNT, CDR2 YYREEE (reference sequence). The CDR3 is 14 residues long. The V end was cut by 0 bases, the J end by 3 bases, with 9 bases between. CDR3: CASSLGGLDYGYTF. CDR3 DNA sequence: TGTGCCAGCAGCTTGGGTGGGCTGGACTATGGCTACACCTTC.

This clone was observed a few times. The chain joins TRBV29-1 to TRBJ1-2; D gene ambiguous. The length of the CDR3 is 13 residues. Germline V lookup: CDR1 SQVTM, CDR2 ANQGSEA. Deletions cut 7 bases from V and 3 bases from J, with 15 bases between. In DNA, the CDR3 is TGCAGCGCTCCGTTGTGGGGAGACTATGGCTACACCTTC. The encoded protein is CSAPLWGDYGYTF.

This chain joins TRBV5-6 and TRBJ1-5; TRBD1 matches 10 bases. Germline V lookup: CDR1 SGHDT, CDR2 YYEEEE. CDR3 size: 18 residues. With V trimmed by 4 bases and J by 0 bases, 10 bases remained unmatched. DNA for the CDR3: TGTGCCAGCAGCCTGACAGGGGGCCTATTTTATAGCAATCAGCCCCAGCATTTT. It yields the protein CASSLTGGLFYSNQPQHF.

The J gene is TRBJ1-2, the V gene TRBV15, with 12 bases matching TRBD1. This CDR3 has 18 residues. The germline V gene has CDR1 LNHNV and CDR2 YYDKDF (reference sequence). Trimming took 0 bases from V and 2 from J; bases not matched to a gene: 7. As DNA, the CDR3 is TGTGCCACCAGCAGAGATCAACCGGGGACAGGGGGCAACTATGGCTACACCTTC. It encodes CATSRDQPGTGGNYGYTF.

The chain joins TRBV3-1 (or the pseudogene TRBV3-2) to TRBJ2-1; 7 nucleotides agree with TRBD2. CDR3 length equals 16 residues. The V segment lost 1 base and the J segment 2 bases; nucleotides outside the gene matches: 5. The germline CDR1 and CDR2 sequences are LGHDT and YNNKEL (reference sequence). CDR3 bases: TGTGCCAGCAGCCAAGGTAGCACTAGCGCCTACAATGAGCAGTTCTTC. This gives the protein CASSQGSTSAYNEQFF.

This clone was seen more than once but under ten times. V gene TRBV4-2 combines with J gene TRBJ1-1; D call uncertain. Trimming left V 1 base short and J 8 bases short, with 8 bases between. This CDR3 has 12 amino acids. Germline V lookup: CDR1 LGHNA, CDR2 YNFKEQ. The CDR3 is CASSQVREEAFF. DNA of the CDR3: TGTGCCAGCAGCCAAGTGAGAGAGGAAGCTTTCTTT.

V is TRBV2 and J is TRBJ2-4, with a tentative D call TRBD1 (6 bases). This CDR3 contains 16 residues. V was clipped by 7 bases and J by 0 bases, with 16 bases between them. CDR1 and CDR2 from the germline V gene are SNHLY and FYNNEI. The CDR3 DNA sequence: TGTGCCAGCACCCAGGACAGATTCCAAGCCAAAAACATTCAGTACTTC. The encoded protein is CASTQDRFQAKNIQYF.

The chain links TRBV29-1 to TRBJ1-3; D uncertain. Per germline, CDR1 SQVTM and CDR2 ANQGSEA. Between the trimmed V and J ends, which lost 3 bases and 0 bases, there was a span of 9 bases. The CDR3 runs to 14 residues. CDR3 region: CSVDLGLSGNTIYF. As DNA, the CDR3 is TGCAGCGTTGATCTGGGCCTCTCTGGAAACACCATATATTTT.

This chain uses TRBV18 with TRBJ1-3; weak D call: TRBD1 (5 bases). V was shortened by 3 bases and J by 0 bases, with 12 bases between the two germline ends. The CDR3 length is 16 residues. Germline V gives CDR1 KGHSH, CDR2 LQKENI. Here the CDR3 DNA reads TGTGCCAGCTCACCCCAGGGTTTGATCTCTGGAAACACCATATATTTT. Protein product: CASSPQGLISGNTIYF. The full variable domain, its missing parts supplied by reference TRBV18 and TRBJ1-3, is NAGVMQNPRHLVRRRGQEARLRCSPMKGHSHVYWYRQLPEEGLKFMVYLQKENIIDESGMPKERFSAEFPKEGPSILRIQQVVRGDSAAYFCASSPQGLISGNTIYFGEGSWLTVV.

This clone came up a few times. The chain has TRBV7-9 and TRBJ1-1; 7 positions match TRBD1. Trimming removed 1 base from V and 3 bases from J; junction bases left unmatched: 8. The germline gives CDR1 SEHNR, CDR2 FQNEAQ (reference sequence). The CDR3 runs 16 residues. CDR3 bases: TGTGCCAGCAGCTTAGGAGGGGGCAGGCGGGACACTGAAGCTTTCTTT. Translating gives CASSLGGGRRDTEAFF.

A single count supports this clone. This chain connects TRBV20-1 to TRBJ2-5, with D uncertain. Germline V gene sequence: CDR1 DFQATT, CDR2 SNEGSKA (reference sequence). This CDR3 region has 11 residues. Trimming cost V 5 bases and J 5 bases, with 9 bases left between them. CDR3 coding DNA: TGCAGTGCTGGTGTTGCGGAGACCCAGTACTTC. This sequence encodes CSAGVAETQYF.

The rearrangement uses TRBV11-1 and TRBJ1-2; D not resolved. Trimming pared 5 bases from V and 5 bases from J, leaving 9 bases between. The CDR3 runs 12 residues. Looked up from germline, CDR1 is SGHAT and CDR2 is FQDESV (reference sequence). The CDR3 loop reads CASSHGVYGYTF. The CDR3 DNA follows: TGTGCCAGCAGCCACGGGGTTTATGGCTACACCTTC.

This chain joins TRBV11-2 and TRBJ2-2, with 8 positions matching TRBD1. The J segment lost 6 bases and the V segment lost 7 bases, leaving 7 bases of the junction unmatched. CDR3 length: 14 amino acids. The germline CDR1 and CDR2 sequences are SGHAT and FQNNGV. CDR3 in DNA: TGTGCCAGCATCCTTCAGGGACAGGCCGGGGAGCTGTTTTTT. Amino acid sequence: CASILQGQAGELFF.

The chain carries TRBV10-2 and TRBJ1-4; weak D call: TRBD1 (5 bases). Germline V gene data show CDR1 as WSHSY and CDR2 as SAAADI. Between the trimmed V and J ends, which lost 8 bases and 4 bases, there was a span of 11 bases. The CDR3 is 13 residues long. The CDR3 is CASGAFLNEKLFF. The CDR3 DNA follows: TGCGCCAGCGGGGCATTTCTTAATGAAAAACTGTTTTTT.

The genes are TRBV5-8 and TRBJ1-3; D perhaps matches TRBD1 (5 bases). The length of the CDR3 is 16 residues. Germline lookup yields CDR1 SGHTS and CDR2 YDEGEE. With 0 bases removed from V and 0 bases from J, the gap between germline ends came to 10 bases. Here the CDR3 reads CASSLATVISGNTIYF. CDR3 sequence (DNA): TGTGCCAGCAGCTTGGCGACAGTCATCTCTGGAAACACCATATATTTT. The full variable domain, rest sourced from reference TRBV5-8 and TRBJ1-3, is EAGVTQSPTHLIKTRGQQATLRCSPISGHTSVYWYQQALGLGLQFLLWYDEGEERNRGNFPPRFSGRQFPNYSSELNVNALELEDSALYLCASSLATVISGNTIYFGEGSWLTVV.

The V gene is TRBV5-4, the J gene TRBJ1-6; 8 bases line up with TRBD1. CDR3 length: 14 residues. In germline, CDR1 is SGHNT, CDR2 YYREEE (reference sequence). Losses at the gene ends were 3 bases for V and 6 bases for J; bases not matched to a gene: 2. The CDR3 reads CASSSDRANSPLHF. CDR3 in DNA: TGTGCCAGCAGCTCGGACAGGGCTAATTCACCCCTCCACTTT.

The rearrangement joins TRBV7-9 to TRBJ1-3, with no clear D. The V end was cut by 5 bases, the J end by 0 bases, with 14 bases between. Looked up from germline, CDR1 is SEHNR and CDR2 is FQNEAQ (reference sequence). This CDR3 region has 16 residues. This CDR3 reads CASSPEEANSGNTIYF. As DNA, the CDR3 is TGTGCCAGCAGCCCCGAGGAGGCTAACTCTGGAAACACCATATATTTT.

This clone was recorded once. The chain is built from TRBV9 and TRBJ2-1; 7 nucleotides match TRBD1. The CDR3 is 17 residues long. V gave up 0 bases and J gave up 2 bases; unmatched junction bases: 8. CDR1 and CDR2 from the germline V gene are SGDLS and YYNGEE. The CDR3 sequence: CASSVEGGYGPYNEQFF. In DNA form, the CDR3 reads TGTGCCAGCAGCGTAGAAGGGGGCTATGGTCCCTACAATGAGCAGTTCTTC.

Only one count was recorded for this clone. The chain is built from TRBV7-6 and TRBJ1-4; 10 nucleotides agree with TRBD1. Germline CDR1 and CDR2: SGHVS and FNYEAQ. The CDR3 is made up of 15 amino acids. V dropped 5 bases and J dropped 6; count of bases not matched to a gene: 6. In nucleotides, the CDR3 is TGTGCCAGCAGCAGATGGACAGGGGGAGATGAAAAACTGTTTTTT. Protein: CASSRWTGGDEKLFF.

This sequence joins TRBV21-1 and TRBJ1-2; the DNA was not compared with TRBD1, the D call given in the table. TRBV21-1 corresponds to a pseudogene. The CDR3 totals 15 residues. CDR3 region: CASSKPGQGIGGYTF. CDR3 DNA: TGTGCCAGCAGCAAACCGGGACAGGGAATTGGTGGCTACACCTTC.

In this sample, this clone turned up a few times. The chain combines TRBV24-1 with TRBJ2-5, with 8 bases identical to TRBD1. Germline assignment: CDR1 KGHDR and CDR2 SFDVKD. This CDR3 comprises 16 residues. The V segment lost 2 bases and the J segment 5 bases; nucleotides outside the gene matches: 9. Written as DNA, the CDR3 is TGTGCCACCAGTGATTCCTTCCGGACAGGGACCGAGACCCAGTACTTC. Its translation: CATSDSFRTGTETQYF.

Only one count was recorded for this clone. V usage is TRBV2 and J usage is TRBJ2-7; 8 bases align to TRBD2. With V trimmed by 8 bases and J by 5 bases, 14 bases remained unmatched. This CDR3 comprises 15 residues. From germline, CDR1 is SNHLY and CDR2 FYNNEI. The CDR3 is CASWRGDAPSHEQYF. The DNA of the CDR3 is TGTGCCAGCTGGCGGGGGGATGCCCCATCCCACGAGCAGTACTTC.

This chain joins TRBV24-1 and TRBJ2-7; 8 bases agree with TRBD1. Trimming at V came to 9 bases and at J to 3 bases, leaving 9 bases not matched to a gene. From germline, CDR1 is KGHDR and CDR2 SFDVKD. The CDR3 is 14 residues long. The chain's CDR3 is CATEPGTGSYEQYF. CDR3 nucleotide sequence: TGTGCCACCGAGCCCGGGACAGGCAGCTACGAGCAGTACTTC.

This chain connects TRBV2 to TRBJ2-7; TRBD1 agrees at 9 bases. This CDR3 region has 15 residues. Germline CDR1 SNHLY, CDR2 FYNNEI. With 4 bases clipped from V and 2 bases from J, the junction kept 6 bases outside the gene matches. The CDR3 DNA sequence: TGTGCCAGCAGTGGGGGGACAGGGAACCCCTACGAGCAGTACTTC. It specifies CASSGGTGNPYEQYF.

This chain connects TRBV12-3 or TRBV12-4 to TRBJ2-1; possible D gene TRBD1, 6 bases. The CDR3 consists of 13 residues. V lost 4 bases, J lost 10 bases, and 14 bases lay in between. The CDR3 here is CASSSGSGQEQFF. CDR3 sequence (DNA): TGTGCCAGCAGTTCCGGCTCAGGACAGGAGCAGTTCTTC.